The rows below give T cell receptor beta chains drawn from one sample of a study of tumor and adjacent non-tumor tissue in lung cancer. From the multiplex PCR reads, TCRdb called clonotypes with MiXCR, one entry per CDR3 protein. The sample includes 90,000 to 100,000 distinct CDR3 sequences, 80% of them seen just once. The specimen was distant non-tumor lung tissue. The receptors were gathered from a man aged 60-69 years with small cell lung cancer. Each CDR3 is given with its conserved first and last residue. D genes are given only for firm matches. The listing skips clone size in some rows; elsewhere it reads once, few, many or a size class.

j_call d_call v_call clone_size cdr3_aa cdr3_nt
TRBJ2-7 TRBD2 TRBV6-5 many CASSYTSGAVKYEQYF TGTGCCAGCAGTTACACTAGCGGAGCAGTAAAGTACGAGCAGTACTTC
TRBJ2-1 TRBD2 TRBV11-3 once CASSFGLGDEQFF TGTGCCAGCAGCTTTGGACTAGGAGATGAGCAGTTCTTC
TRBJ2-1 TRBD2 TRBV20-1 NA CDAKRLAGAGSSYNEQFF TGCGATGCTAAGAGACTAGCGGGAGCGGGGAGCTCCTACAATGAGCAGTTCTTC
TRBJ2-7 NA TRBV29-1 NA CRARDTSYDHYF TGCAGGGCCCGGGACACCTCCTACGATCACTACTTC
TRBJ2-2 TRBD2 TRBV11-3 NA CANSRDDTRLAGRTWELFF TGTGCCAACAGTCGTGATGACACGCGACTAGCGGGTCGCACCTGGGAGCTGTTTTTT
TRBJ2-3 NA TRBV4-2 NA CASRGGAREDTQYF TGTGCCAGCAGGGGGGGGGCGCGAGAAGATACGCAGTATTTT
TRBJ2-2 NA TRBV5-4 NA CASSLLDRSSGDLFF TGTGCCAGTAGCTTGCTGGACAGGTCGAGCGGGGACCTGTTTTTT
TRBJ2-5 TRBD1 TRBV6-5 NA CASRPRQGRTLRETQYF TGTGCCAGCAGACCGCGACAGGGACGTACACTGAGGGAGACCCAGTACTTC
TRBJ2-1 NA TRBV6-2/TRBV6-3 NA CASGTGPNSVQFF TGTGCCAGCGGTACCGGTCCTAACAGTGTGCAGTTCTTC
TRBJ1-5 NA TRBV4-1 NA CASSQDQGRCNQPQHF TGCGCCAGCAGCCAAGATCAGGGGCGGTGCAATCAGCCCCAGCATTTT
TRBJ2-2 NA TRBV10-3 NA CAISGTIGNTGELFF TGTGCCATCTCCGGGACGATTGGGAACACCGGGGAGCTGTTTTTT
TRBJ2-1 NA TRBV10-3 NA CATSGVAVEQFF TGTGCCACCAGTGGAGTAGCAGTTGAGCAGTTCTTC